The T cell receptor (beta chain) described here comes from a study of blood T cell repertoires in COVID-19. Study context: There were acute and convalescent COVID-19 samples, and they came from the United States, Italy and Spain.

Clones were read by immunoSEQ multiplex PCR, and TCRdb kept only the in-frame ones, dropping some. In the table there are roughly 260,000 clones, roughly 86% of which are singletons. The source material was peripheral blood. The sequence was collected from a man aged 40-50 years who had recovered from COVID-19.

The CDR3 reads CASSVATGTRSLTDTQYF. In DNA form, the CDR3 reads TGTGCCAGCAGCGTAGCTACGGGGACACGAAGCCTCACAGATACGCAGTATTTT. The J gene is TRBJ2-3, the V gene TRBV9; maybe TRBD1 (6 bases). Germline V gene sequence: CDR1 SGDLS, CDR2 YYNGEE. The V end was cut by 0 bases, the J end by 2 bases, with 19 bases between. The CDR3 totals 18 residues.